The 2 T cell receptor beta chains presented below share a single source sample, sequenced in a study of Ad26.COV2.S vaccination and SARS-CoV-2 variants. Data came from immunoSEQ multiplex PCR; TCRdb stores just in-frame clones and leaves some out. This sample carries about 400,000 clones, around 85% of them seen once, and the ten largest clones take roughly 3%. The treatment here: some 20 received Ad26.COV2.S at low or high dose, single or two shots; a few received placebo; per-sample allocation not given. Sampling occurred on day 63 after the first vaccine or placebo injection. The sample consisted of peripheral blood, taken in a trial of Ad26.COV2.S vaccine versus placebo. The receptors here all came from a person between 18 and 59 years old who received the Ad26.COV2.S COVID-19 vaccine or a placebo.

The chain has TRBV5-1 and TRBJ2-2, with 9 bases aligning to TRBD1. CDR1 SGHRS and CDR2 YFSETQ come from the germline V gene. J was trimmed by 2 bases and V by 7 bases; bases with no gene match: 9. The CDR3 runs to 16 residues. In DNA form, the CDR3 reads TGCGCCAGCCAACGAGCGGGACAGGGTAACACCGGGGAGCTGTTTTTT. It codes for CASQRAGQGNTGELFF.

The CDR3 bases are TGTGCCTGGAGCCTCGGGCACCGATATAATTCACCCCTCCACTTT. This encodes CAWSLGHRYNSPLHF. This sequence joins TRBV30 and TRBJ1-6; D not certain. The length of the CDR3 is 15 residues. Germline V CDR1 and CDR2: GTSNPN, SVGIG (reference sequence). Deletions cut 3 bases from V and 4 bases from J, with 13 bases between.